This paragraph reports one TCR beta chain. The antigen is not known. The data belong to a study of cytomegalovirus exposure and HLA in healthy donors. Study at large: Earlier results showed 117 million unique TCR beta sequences derived from 150 million to 200 million T cells. In terms of ancestry, the Caucasian-associated cluster contained about four fifths of the approximately 400 genotyped donors.

Study results and caveats: Serostatus for CMV was the only available immune exposure information. In a later analysis, TCR beta V- and J-gene trimming was associated with a missense DCLRE1C variant.

Trimming left V 3 bases short and J 3 bases short, with 8 bases between. Germline V gene sequence: CDR1 LNHDA, CDR2 SQIVND (reference sequence). CDR3 length: 13 amino acids. Vbeta (60) and Jbeta (13) primers were used in the PCR. Clones were sequenced by immunoSEQ multiplex PCR, and TCRdb holds only the in-frame ones, with some missing. The data show about 160,000 clones, over 70% seen once. This clonotype was obtained from a woman in her 40s in good health and CMV-seropositive. This chain connects TRBV19 to TRBJ1-2, with D uncertain. Source material: PBMCs. CDR3 sequence reads: CASSIQRDYGYTF. The CDR3 DNA follows: TGTGCCAGTAGTATTCAACGAGACTATGGCTACACCTTC.